The present TCR beta chain was sequenced within a study of identifying expanded T cells in peripheral blood. Germline CDR1 is MRHNA and CDR2 is SNTAGT. This CDR3 comprises 12 residues. V lost 2 bases, J lost 4 bases, and 5 bases lay in between. Clones were sequenced by immunoSEQ multiplex PCR, and TCRdb holds only the in-frame ones, with some missing. The sample shows about 100,000 clones, about 87% of them seen only once. The V gene is TRBV6-4, the J gene TRBJ1-2; D remains unclear. This clonotype was sampled from a person aged 18-69 years in good health. The sample comprised blood. The CDR3 DNA sequence: TGTGCCAGCAGTGACGGCCCCTATGGCTACACCTTC. Translated, it gives CASSDGPYGYTF.